A selection of T cell receptor beta chains follows, all from one sample in a study of control samples from healthy donors and cancer patients. TCRdb's copy holds only in-frame clones and misses some; the assay was immunoSEQ multiplex PCR. The sample has about 150,000 clones; around 86% are singletons. The sequencing input was blood. These receptors were collected from a man aged 30-40 years in good health. Both conserved end residues are trimmed from each CDR3.

V,CDR3
TRBV4-1,ASSHLPTGGPYEQY
TRBV25-1,ASSGPGSTDTQY
TRBV7-8,ASSFPSGELF
TRBV19,ASTSDSGTGELF
TRBV9,ASSPSNYGYT
TRBV27,ASSLNQLQPQH
TRBV7-9,ASSLGRGRNQPQH
TRBV25-1,ASSDLGDRGFTEAF
TRBV5-1,ASRVDGAAGQPADTQY
TRBV7-8,ASSLGQQNTGELF
TRBV6-2/TRBV6-3,ASSLLAGHTGELF
TRBV4-2,ASEGLAGAIPGELF
TRBV2,ASSEAGTQNPGLAEDYQETQY
TRBV29-1,SVPSGTSGGPDVGTDTQY
TRBV2,ASSQETETYEQY
TRBV24-1,ATSEGRVNQPQH
TRBV18,ASSPRLTTDTQY
TRBV11-3,ASSLSPSGSYEQY
TRBV24-1,ATSDIRTEEETQY
TRBV27,ASRGVRGTETQY
TRBV30,AWSLTDNQPQH
TRBV2,ASSEWRTSNQPQH
TRBV12-3/TRBV12-4,ASSFGASSEQY
TRBV24-1,ATSDAYEQY
TRBV14,ASSQLGLAEYHEQY
TRBV20-1,SASPGGNQPQH
TRBV14,ASSQDPASYNSPLH
TRBV7-2,ASSLVKTGPTTFEKLF
TRBV27,ASRNMGLTTISTDTQY
TRBV24-1,ATSDNGAANTGELF
TRBV5-8,ASSLGARYYEQY
TRBV24-1,ATSVATDTQY
TRBV11-3,ASTLARSDTQY
TRBV6-5,ASSYSLSATYEQY
TRBV9,ASSVALAGVHEQF
TRBV6-4,ASSDSGGTDTQY
TRBV3-1/TRBV3-2,ASSYLQDPGNEQF
TRBV6-5,ASTTLGANGYT
TRBV27,ASSPNLGGTEAF
TRBV24-1,ATSDKIAGANVLT
TRBV3-1/TRBV3-2,ASSLQTSGRKF
TRBV9,ASSVGAASSGNTIY
TRBV4-3,ASSPDSVGNTIY
TRBV5-6,ASSLRTVSYGYT
TRBV19,ASSPRGLSNQPQH
TRBV7-9,ASSYIRDSYNEQF
TRBV6-6,ASSPGGLAGETQY
TRBV10-3,AISEPGQKETQY
TRBV24-1,ATSNQGIEAF
TRBV7-9,ASRLREGTGELF
TRBV25-1,ASIGVRETQY